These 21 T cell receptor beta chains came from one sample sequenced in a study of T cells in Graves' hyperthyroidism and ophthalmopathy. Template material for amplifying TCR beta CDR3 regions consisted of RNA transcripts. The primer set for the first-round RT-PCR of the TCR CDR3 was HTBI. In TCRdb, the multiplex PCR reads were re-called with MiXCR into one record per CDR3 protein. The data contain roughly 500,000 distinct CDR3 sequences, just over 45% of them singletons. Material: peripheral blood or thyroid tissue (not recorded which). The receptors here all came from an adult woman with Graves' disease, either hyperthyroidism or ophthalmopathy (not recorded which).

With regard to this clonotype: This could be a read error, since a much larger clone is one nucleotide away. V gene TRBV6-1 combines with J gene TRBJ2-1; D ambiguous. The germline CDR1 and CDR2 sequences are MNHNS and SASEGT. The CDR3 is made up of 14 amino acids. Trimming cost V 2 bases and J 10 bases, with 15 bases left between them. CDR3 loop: CASSESGGYYEQFF. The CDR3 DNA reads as TGTGCCAGCAGTGAATCGGGCGGATACTACGAGCAGTTCTTC.

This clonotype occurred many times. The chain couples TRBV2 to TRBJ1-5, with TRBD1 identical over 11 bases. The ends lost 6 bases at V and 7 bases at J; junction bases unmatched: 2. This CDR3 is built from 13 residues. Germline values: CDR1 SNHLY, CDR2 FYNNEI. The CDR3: CASSGQGAQPQHF. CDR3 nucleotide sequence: TGTGCCAGCAGCGGACAGGGGGCCCAGCCCCAGCATTTT.

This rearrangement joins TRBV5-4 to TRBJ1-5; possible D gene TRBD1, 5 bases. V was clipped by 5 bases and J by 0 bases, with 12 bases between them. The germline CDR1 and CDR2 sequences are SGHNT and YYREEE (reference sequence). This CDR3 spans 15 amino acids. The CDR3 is CASSFGGFSNQPQHF. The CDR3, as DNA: TGTGCCAGCAGTTTCGGGGGGTTTAGCAATCAGCCCCAGCATTTT.

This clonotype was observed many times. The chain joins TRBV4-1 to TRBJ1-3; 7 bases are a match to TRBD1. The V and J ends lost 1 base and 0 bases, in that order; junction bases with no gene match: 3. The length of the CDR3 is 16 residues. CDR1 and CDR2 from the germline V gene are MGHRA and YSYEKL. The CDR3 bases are TGCGCCAGCAGCCAAGGGACAGGACTCTCTGGAAACACCATATATTTT. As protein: CASSQGTGLSGNTIYF.

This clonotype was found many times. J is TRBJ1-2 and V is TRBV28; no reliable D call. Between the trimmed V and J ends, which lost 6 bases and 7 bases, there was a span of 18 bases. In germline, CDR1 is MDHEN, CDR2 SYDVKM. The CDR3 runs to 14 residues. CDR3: CASSPRRGRFGYTF. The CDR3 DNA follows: TGTGCCAGCAGCCCCCGCAGAGGGAGATTTGGCTACACCTTC.

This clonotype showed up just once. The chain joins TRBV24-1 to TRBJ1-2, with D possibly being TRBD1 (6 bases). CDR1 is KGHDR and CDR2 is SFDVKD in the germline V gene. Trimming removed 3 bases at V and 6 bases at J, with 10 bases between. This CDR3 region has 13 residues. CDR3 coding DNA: TGTGCCACCAGTGATGCGGGGGCAGATGGCTACACCTTC. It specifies CATSDAGADGYTF.

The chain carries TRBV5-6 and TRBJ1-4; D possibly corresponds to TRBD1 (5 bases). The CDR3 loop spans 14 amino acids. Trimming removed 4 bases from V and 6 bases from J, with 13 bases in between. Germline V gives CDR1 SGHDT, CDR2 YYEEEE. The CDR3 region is CASSPAWGDEKLFF. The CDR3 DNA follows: TGTGCCAGCAGCCCGGCATGGGGGGATGAAAAACTGTTTTTT.

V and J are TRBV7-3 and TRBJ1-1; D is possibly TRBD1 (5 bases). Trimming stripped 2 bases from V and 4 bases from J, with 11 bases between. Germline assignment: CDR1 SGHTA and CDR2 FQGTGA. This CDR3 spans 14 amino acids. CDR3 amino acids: CASSLGARGTEAFF. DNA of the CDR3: TGTGCCAGCAGCTTAGGGGCCCGGGGCACTGAAGCTTTCTTT. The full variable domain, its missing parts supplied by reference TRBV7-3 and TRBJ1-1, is GAGVSQTPSNKVTEKGKYVELRCDPISGHTALYWYRQSLGQGPEFLIYFQGTGAADDSGLPNDRFFAVRPEGSVSTLKIQRTERGDSAVYLCASSLGARGTEAFFGQGTRLTVV.

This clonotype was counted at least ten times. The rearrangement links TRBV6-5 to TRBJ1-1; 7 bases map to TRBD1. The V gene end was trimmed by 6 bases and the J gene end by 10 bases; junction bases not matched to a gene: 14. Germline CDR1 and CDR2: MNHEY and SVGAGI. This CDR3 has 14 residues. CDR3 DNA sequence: TGTGCCAGCAGAGATCCGACAGGGCTGAGGGTAGCTTTCTTT. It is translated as CASRDPTGLRVAFF.

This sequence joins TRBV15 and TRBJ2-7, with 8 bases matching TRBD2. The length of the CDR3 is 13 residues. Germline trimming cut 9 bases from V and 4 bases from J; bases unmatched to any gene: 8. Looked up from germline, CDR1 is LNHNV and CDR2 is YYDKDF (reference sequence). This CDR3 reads CATPRSGRYEQYF. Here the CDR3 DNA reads TGTGCCACTCCGCGGAGCGGGAGATACGAGCAGTACTTC. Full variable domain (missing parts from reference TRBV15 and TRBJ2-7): DAMVIQNPRYQVTQFGKPVTLSCSQTLNHNVMYWYQQKSSQAPKLLFHYYDKDFNNEADTPDNFQSRRPNTSFCFLDIRSPGLGDTAMYLCATPRSGRYEQYFGPGTRLTVT.

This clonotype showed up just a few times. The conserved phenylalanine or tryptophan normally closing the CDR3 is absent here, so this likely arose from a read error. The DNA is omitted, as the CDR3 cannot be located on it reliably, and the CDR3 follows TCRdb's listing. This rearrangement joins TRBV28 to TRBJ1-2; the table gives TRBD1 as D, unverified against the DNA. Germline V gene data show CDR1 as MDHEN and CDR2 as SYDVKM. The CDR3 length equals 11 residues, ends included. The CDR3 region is CASSAPGRLLT.

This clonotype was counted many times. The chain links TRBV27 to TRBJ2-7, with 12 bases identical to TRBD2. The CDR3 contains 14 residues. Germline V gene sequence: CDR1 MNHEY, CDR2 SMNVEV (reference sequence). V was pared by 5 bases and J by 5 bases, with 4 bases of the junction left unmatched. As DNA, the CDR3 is TGTGCCAGCAGTCTAGCGGGAGGGCGGGACGAGCAGTACTTC. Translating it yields CASSLAGGRDEQYF.

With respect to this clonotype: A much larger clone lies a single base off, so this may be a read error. The CDR3: CASSQGMFFEKLLF. CDR3 in DNA: TGCGCCAGCAGCCAAGGGATGTTCTTCGAAAAACTGCTTTTT. The chain couples TRBV4-1 to TRBJ1-4; D gene uncertain. Germline V gene lookup returns CDR1 MGHRA and CDR2 YSYEKL. The length of the CDR3 is 14 residues.

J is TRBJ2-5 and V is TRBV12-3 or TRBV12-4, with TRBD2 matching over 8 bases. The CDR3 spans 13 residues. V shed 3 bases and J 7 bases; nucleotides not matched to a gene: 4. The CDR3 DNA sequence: TGTGCCAGCAGTTTCGGGAGGGGAGGGACCCAGTACTTC. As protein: CASSFGRGGTQYF.

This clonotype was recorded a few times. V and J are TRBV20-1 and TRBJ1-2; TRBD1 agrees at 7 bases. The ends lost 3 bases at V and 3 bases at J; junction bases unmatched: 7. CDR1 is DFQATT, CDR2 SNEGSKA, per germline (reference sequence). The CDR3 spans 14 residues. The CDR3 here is CSASLSDRHYGYTF. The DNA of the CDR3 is TGCAGTGCTAGTCTTTCGGACAGGCACTATGGCTACACCTTC.

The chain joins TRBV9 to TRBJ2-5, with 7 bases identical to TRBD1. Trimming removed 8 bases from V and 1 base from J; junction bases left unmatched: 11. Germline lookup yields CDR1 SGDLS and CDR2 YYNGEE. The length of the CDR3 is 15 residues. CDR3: CASTPGQSLQETQYF. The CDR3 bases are TGTGCCAGTACGCCGGGACAGAGCCTCCAAGAGACCCAGTACTTC.

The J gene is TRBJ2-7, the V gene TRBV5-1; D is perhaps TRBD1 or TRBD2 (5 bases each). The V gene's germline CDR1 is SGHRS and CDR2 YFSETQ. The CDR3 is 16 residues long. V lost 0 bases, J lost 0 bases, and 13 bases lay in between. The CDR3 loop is CASSLGHGANSYEQYF. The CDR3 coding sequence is TGCGCCAGCAGCTTGGGGCACGGGGCGAACTCCTACGAGCAGTACTTC.

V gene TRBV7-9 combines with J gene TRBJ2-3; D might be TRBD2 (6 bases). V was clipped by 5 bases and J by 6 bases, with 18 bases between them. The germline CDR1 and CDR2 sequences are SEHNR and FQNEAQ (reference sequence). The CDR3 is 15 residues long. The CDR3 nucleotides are TGTGCCAGCAGCAGGGTAGCGGAGAGGCGGGATACGCAGTATTTT. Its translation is CASSRVAERRDTQYF.

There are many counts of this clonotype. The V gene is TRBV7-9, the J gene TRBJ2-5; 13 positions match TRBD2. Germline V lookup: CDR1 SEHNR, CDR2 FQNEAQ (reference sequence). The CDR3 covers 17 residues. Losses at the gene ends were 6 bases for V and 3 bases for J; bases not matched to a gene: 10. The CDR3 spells CASRTGLAGRREETQYF. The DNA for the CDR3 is TGTGCCAGCAGAACGGGACTAGCGGGACGGAGGGAAGAGACCCAGTACTTC.

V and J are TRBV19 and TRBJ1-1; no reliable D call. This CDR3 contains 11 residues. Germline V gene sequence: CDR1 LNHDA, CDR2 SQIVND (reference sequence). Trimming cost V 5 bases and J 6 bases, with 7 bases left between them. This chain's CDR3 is CASSGFAEAFF. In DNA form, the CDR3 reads TGTGCCAGTAGTGGTTTTGCTGAAGCTTTCTTT.

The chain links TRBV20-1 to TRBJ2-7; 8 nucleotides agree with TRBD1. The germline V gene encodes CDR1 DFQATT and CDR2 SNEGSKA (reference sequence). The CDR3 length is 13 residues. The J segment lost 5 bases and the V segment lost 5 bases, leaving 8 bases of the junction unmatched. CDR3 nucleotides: TGCAGTGCTCCCCCAGGGGGCCAAGACGAGCAGTACTTC. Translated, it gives CSAPPGGQDEQYF.